The rows below give T cell receptor beta chains drawn from one sample of a study of post-analysis software for immune sequencing data. MiXCR, applied by TCRdb to the PCR reads, yields one record per CDR3 protein. The sample consists of hundreds of thousands of distinct CDR3 sequences, 59% of them appearing once. The sample consisted of blood. The receptors come from a girl aged 2-15 years with multiple sclerosis. Each CDR3 is given with its conserved first and last residue. A D gene is named only where the DNA matches it firmly. Clone sizes are given selectively: once, few, many, or a class where the clone is expanded.

d_call	clone_size	v_call	j_call	cdr3_aa	cdr3_nt
.	.	TRBV5-1	TRBJ2-3	CASRQDPRVRRTDTQYF	TGCGCCAGCAGACAAGACCCCAGGGTACGGCGCACAGATACGCAGTATTTT
.	.	TRBV7-2	TRBJ2-5	CASSFPGGPQETQYF	TGTGCCAGCAGCTTCCCCGGTGGACCCCAAGAGACCCAGTACTTC
.	few	TRBV7-2	TRBJ2-4	CASSLAGVNIQYF	TGTGCCAGCAGCTTAGCAGGGGTGAACATTCAGTACTTC
TRBD1	.	TRBV12-3/TRBV12-4	TRBJ2-5	CASSLDGTGGSETQYF	TGTGCCAGCAGTTTAGATGGAACAGGGGGGTCGGAGACCCAGTACTTC
.	once	TRBV29-1	TRBJ2-7	CSAAGERQYF	TGCAGCGCCGCCGGGGAGAGGCAGTACTTC
.	.	TRBV29-1	TRBJ1-2	CSAKVGPLNYGYTF	TGCAGCGCCAAAGTCGGACCGCTTAACTATGGCTACACCTTC
.	.	TRBV24-1	TRBJ2-1	CATSDIPGRRNEQFF	TGTGCCACCAGTGATATACCGGGGCGTCGCAATGAGCAGTTCTTC
.	.	TRBV20-1	TRBJ1-2	CSAGSKGANYGYTF	TGCAGTGCTGGTTCTAAGGGGGCTAACTATGGCTACACCTTC
.	.	TRBV11-2	TRBJ2-1	CASSPKRAGWLYNEQFF	TGTGCCAGCAGCCCTAAGAGGGCAGGGTGGTTGTACAATGAGCAGTTCTTC
.	few	TRBV28	TRBJ2-5	CASRKGGGETQYF	TGTGCCAGCAGGAAGGGGGGAGGGGAGACCCAGTACTTC
.	.	TRBV20-1	TRBJ2-7	CSARKVVGPYEQYF	TGCAGTGCTAGAAAGGTTGTGGGTCCCTACGAGCAGTACTTC
.	.	TRBV12-3/TRBV12-4	TRBJ2-1	CASSLPQENEQFF	TGTGCCAGCAGTTTACCGCAGGAGAATGAGCAGTTCTTC
TRBD1	.	TRBV20-1	TRBJ2-1	CSAPGQGFYEQFF	TGCAGTGCCCCCGGACAGGGGTTCTATGAGCAGTTCTTC
TRBD1	.	TRBV12-3/TRBV12-4	TRBJ2-5	CASSLPGQWRETQYF	TGTGCCAGCAGTTTACCGGGACAGTGGCGAGAGACCCAGTACTTC
.	.	TRBV29-1	TRBJ1-1	CSVVGLLNTEAFF	TGCAGCGTTGTAGGACTTCTGAACACTGAAGCTTTCTTT
TRBD2	.	TRBV20-1	TRBJ2-1	CSAHGTSGNNEQFF	TGCAGTGCTCACGGGACTAGCGGAAACAATGAGCAGTTCTTC
TRBD2	.	TRBV6-5	TRBJ2-1	CASSYSDTSGPSYNEQFF	TGTGCCAGCAGTTACTCAGATACTAGCGGGCCCTCCTACAATGAGCAGTTCTTC
.	.	TRBV28	TRBJ2-5	CASSGYRGGGETQYF	TGTGCCAGCAGTGGATACAGGGGAGGGGGAGAGACCCAGTACTTC
.	.	TRBV15	TRBJ2-1	CATSRDPGRFEQFF	TGTGCCACCAGCAGAGATCCAGGTCGATTTGAGCAGTTCTTC
TRBD2	.	TRBV11-2	TRBJ2-1	CASSLSRASGYYNEQFF	TGTGCCAGCAGCCTAAGCAGGGCTAGCGGATACTACAATGAGCAGTTCTTC
.	.	TRBV5-6	TRBJ2-5	CASSKDGVETQYF	TGTGCCAGCAGCAAGGACGGCGTAGAGACCCAGTACTTC
.	.	TRBV5-5	TRBJ2-3	CASSPRPTETDTQYF	TGTGCCAGCAGCCCGAGGCCGACAGAGACAGATACGCAGTATTTT
TRBD2	once	TRBV7-9	TRBJ2-7	CASSPGLADEQYF	TGTGCCAGCAGCCCTGGACTAGCGGACGAGCAGTACTTC
.	.	TRBV2	TRBJ2-3	CASSGVGSDTQYF	TGTGCCAGCAGTGGAGTCGGCTCCGATACGCAGTATTTT
TRBD2	once	TRBV7-9	TRBJ2-7	CASSQGAGGPGDEQYF	TGTGCCAGCAGTCAAGGAGCGGGAGGGCCAGGAGACGAGCAGTACTTC
.	.	TRBV18	TRBJ2-1	CASSPGTTAYEQFF	TGTGCCAGCTCACCCGGGACCACAGCGTATGAGCAGTTCTTC
TRBD2	few	TRBV12-3/TRBV12-4	TRBJ2-7	CASSFTGTNPFYEQYF	TGTGCCAGCAGTTTTACCGGGACTAACCCGTTCTACGAGCAGTACTTC
.	.	TRBV27	TRBJ1-4	CASSSRHEEKLFF	TGTGCCAGCAGTTCCCGACATGAGGAAAAACTGTTTTTT
TRBD1	.	TRBV7-2	TRBJ2-1	CASNKKDRNEQFF	TGTGCCAGCAACAAAAAGGACAGGAATGAGCAGTTCTTC
TRBD1	.	TRBV15	TRBJ1-2	CATSRTGEEIYGYTF	TGTGCCACCAGCAGGACAGGGGAAGAAATCTATGGCTACACCTTC
.	.	TRBV20-1	TRBJ2-7	CSAVQGTPYEQYF	TGCAGTGCCGTACAGGGGACTCCCTACGAGCAGTACTTC
TRBD1	.	TRBV5-4	TRBJ2-4	CASSSDRLAKNIQYF	TGTGCCAGCAGCTCGGACAGGCTAGCCAAAAACATTCAGTACTTC
.	.	TRBV29-1	TRBJ1-2	CSQGTAYGYTF	TGCAGCCAAGGGACTGCATATGGCTACACCTTT
.	.	TRBV7-9	TRBJ2-7	CASSLGAAAEQYF	TGTGCCAGCAGCTTAGGGGCAGCAGCGGAGCAGTACTTC
.	few	TRBV20-1	TRBJ1-1	CSAPRDSAFF	TGCAGTGCTCCTAGGGATTCGGCTTTCTTT
.	few	TRBV6-2/TRBV6-3	TRBJ1-2	CTSSSLGASVAGYTF	TGTACCAGCAGTTCCCTCGGCGCGTCTGTTGCTGGCTACACCTTC
.	.	TRBV12-3/TRBV12-4	TRBJ2-5	CASSVGMRGAETQYF	TGTGCCAGCAGTGTCGGGATGAGGGGCGCGGAGACCCAGTACTTC
.	.	TRBV7-9	TRBJ2-1	CASSLGGGWGSYNEQFF	TGTGCCAGCAGCTTAGGGGGAGGATGGGGGTCCTACAATGAGCAGTTCTTC
TRBD1	.	TRBV28	TRBJ2-7	CASRPGQSYNEQYF	TGTGCCAGCAGGCCGGGACAGAGCTACAATGAGCAGTACTTC
TRBD2	few	TRBV20-1	TRBJ2-7	CSASDLAGGVEQYF	TGCAGTGCTAGTGATCTAGCGGGGGGGGTGGAGCAGTACTTC
TRBD1	.	TRBV20-1	TRBJ1-2	CSAPLYPRQGATYGYTF	TGCAGTGCTCCACTCTATCCTAGACAGGGGGCGACCTATGGCTACACCTTC
.	.	TRBV5-1	TRBJ2-2	CASSLGRRNTGELFF	TGCGCCAGCAGCTTGGGGAGGCGGAACACCGGGGAGCTGTTTTTT
TRBD1	.	TRBV7-2	TRBJ1-4	CASSAAGGEEKLFF	TGTGCCAGCAGCGCGGCAGGGGGAGAAGAAAAACTGTTTTTT
.	.	TRBV20-1	TRBJ2-3	CSVRRGGTDTQYF	TGCAGTGTCCGCAGGGGCGGCACAGATACGCAGTATTTT
.	.	TRBV30	TRBJ1-1	CAWTGGWSTEAFF	TGTGCCTGGACCGGAGGGTGGTCCACTGAAGCTTTCTTT
TRBD2	.	TRBV15	TRBJ2-5	CATSRDGLEETQYF	TGTGCCACCAGCAGAGATGGACTAGAAGAGACCCAGTACTTC
TRBD1	.	TRBV6-5	TRBJ2-3	CASKGQGIDTQYF	TGTGCCAGCAAAGGACAGGGTATAGATACGCAGTATTTT
.	.	TRBV11-1	TRBJ2-1	CASSLWSAKWQFF	TGTGCCAGCAGCTTATGGTCGGCAAAGTGGCAGTTCTTC
TRBD1	few	TRBV13	TRBJ1-1	CASSPPGGGLAFF	TGTGCCAGCAGCCCACCTGGAGGGGGCCTGGCTTTCTTT
.	.	TRBV25-1	TRBJ1-1	CASSQQYFDTEAFF	TGTGCCAGCAGTCAGCAGTATTTCGACACTGAAGCTTTCTTT
TRBD2	few	TRBV4-2	TRBJ2-1	CASRGLAGGGEQFF	TGTGCCAGCAGGGGACTAGCGGGAGGGGGTGAGCAGTTCTTC
.	.	TRBV4-2	TRBJ2-7	CASSQDPGASAEQYF	TGTGCCAGCAGCCAAGATCCGGGAGCGTCAGCTGAGCAGTACTTC
TRBD1	.	TRBV7-6	TRBJ2-3	CASSSTRDRARDTQYF	TGTGCCAGCAGCTCGACCCGGGACAGGGCACGAGATACGCAGTATTTT
TRBD1	.	TRBV12-3/TRBV12-4	TRBJ2-7	CASSSLRTGAYEQYF	TGTGCCAGCAGTTCTCTTCGTACAGGGGCCTACGAGCAGTACTTC
TRBD2	.	TRBV5-1	TRBJ2-1	CASTKRETNEQFF	TGCGCCAGCACAAAGCGGGAGACGAATGAGCAGTTCTTC
TRBD2	.	TRBV20-1	TRBJ2-3	CSAGTSGRAPDTQYF	TGCAGTGCGGGAACTAGCGGGAGGGCCCCAGATACGCAGTATTTT
.	.	TRBV6-6	TRBJ1-1	CASSYSKGYTEAFF	TGTGCCAGCAGTTACTCAAAGGGTTACACTGAAGCTTTCTTT
TRBD2	few	TRBV3-1	TRBJ2-7	CASSHSGPSSYEQYF	TGTGCCAGCAGCCATAGCGGGCCCAGCTCCTACGAGCAGTACTTC